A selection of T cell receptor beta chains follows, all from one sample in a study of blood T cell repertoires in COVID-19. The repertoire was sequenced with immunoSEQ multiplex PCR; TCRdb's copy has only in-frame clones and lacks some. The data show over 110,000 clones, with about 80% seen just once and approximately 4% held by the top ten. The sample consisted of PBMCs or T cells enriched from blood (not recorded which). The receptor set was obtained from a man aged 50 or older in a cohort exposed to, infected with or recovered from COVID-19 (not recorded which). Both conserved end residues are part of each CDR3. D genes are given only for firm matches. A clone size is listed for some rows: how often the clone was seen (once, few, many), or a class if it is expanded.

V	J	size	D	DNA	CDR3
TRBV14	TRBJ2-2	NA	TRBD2	TGTGCCAGCAGCCAAGAGGTCGGGGGGACCGGGGAGCTGTTTTTT	CASSQEVGGTGELFF
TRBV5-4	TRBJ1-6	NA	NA	TGTGCCAGCAGCCCAACTCAGGGGTATAATTCACCCCTCCACTTT	CASSPTQGYNSPLHF
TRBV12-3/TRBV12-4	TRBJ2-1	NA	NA	TGTGCCAGCAGTTTGGGGACAAAGAATGAGCAGTTCTTC	CASSLGTKNEQFF
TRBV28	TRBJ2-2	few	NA	TGTGCCAGCAGCCGACCCGGGGAAGGCGGGGAGCTGTTTTTT	CASSRPGEGGELFF
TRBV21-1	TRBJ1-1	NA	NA	TGTGCCAGCAGCAAACCCCGGGAGGGCACTGAAGCTTTCTTT	CASSKPREGTEAFF
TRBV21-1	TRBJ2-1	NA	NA	TGTGCCAGCAGCAAAGAACTAGCGGAGGACTATGAGCAGTTCTTC	CASSKELAEDYEQFF
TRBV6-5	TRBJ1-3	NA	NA	TGTGCCAGCAGTTACTCCAACTCTGGAAACACCATATATTTT	CASSYSNSGNTIYF
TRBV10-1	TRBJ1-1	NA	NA	TGCGCCGAGGACGGGATCTCTAGGGTGAACACTGAAGCTTTCTTT	CAEDGISRVNTEAFF
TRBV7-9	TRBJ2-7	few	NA	TGTGCCAGCAGCCCCCCCCTGCGGGGTATGACGCACGAGCAGTACTTC	CASSPPLRGMTHEQYF
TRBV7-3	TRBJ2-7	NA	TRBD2	TGTGCCAGCAGCTTCGGTTCTCTAGCGGGAGACGAGCAGTACTTC	CASSFGSLAGDEQYF
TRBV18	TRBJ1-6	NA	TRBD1	TGTGCCAGCTCACCCGGGACAGCTCACCGACCCCTCCACTTT	CASSPGTAHRPLHF
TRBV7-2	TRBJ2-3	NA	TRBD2	TGTGCCAGCAGCTTAGTGGCGGGAGCTTTCACAGATACGCAGTATTTT	CASSLVAGAFTDTQYF
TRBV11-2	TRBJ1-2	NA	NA	TGTGCCAGCAGCTTAGATTCCCTCTATGGCTACACCTTC	CASSLDSLYGYTF
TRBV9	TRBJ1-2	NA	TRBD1	TGTGCCAGCAGCGTAGAAACGGGACAGGGTTATGGCTACACCTTC	CASSVETGQGYGYTF
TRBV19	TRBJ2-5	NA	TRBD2	TGTGCCAGTAGTTCCGAGCGGGAGGCAGGGAATAGGGAGACCCAGTACTTC	CASSSEREAGNRETQYF
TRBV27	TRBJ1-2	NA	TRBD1	TGTGCCAGCAGAGAATGGGGACAGGGGCTCCTTGATGGCTACACCTTC	CASREWGQGLLDGYTF
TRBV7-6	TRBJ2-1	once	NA	TGTGCCAGCAGCTCAAGCCAAGAGCAGTTCTTC	CASSSSQEQFF
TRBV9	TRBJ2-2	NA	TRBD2	TGTGCCAGCAGCGTGGGACTAGCGGGAATCGGGGAGCTGTTTTTT	CASSVGLAGIGELFF
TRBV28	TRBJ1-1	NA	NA	TGTGCCACCGGGTGGGTGAACACTGAAGCTTTCTTT	CATGWVNTEAFF
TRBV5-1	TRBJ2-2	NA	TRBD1	TGCGCCAGCAGTGGACAGGCGAACACCGGGGAGCTGTTTTTT	CASSGQANTGELFF
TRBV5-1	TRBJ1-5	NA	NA	TGCGCCAGCAGCTTACAGGTTGATCAGCCCCAGCATTTT	CASSLQVDQPQHF
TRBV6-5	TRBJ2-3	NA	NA	TGTGCCAGCAAATCAGCGGGCCATACGCAGTATTTT	CASKSAGHTQYF
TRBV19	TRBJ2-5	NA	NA	TGTGCCAGTAGTATAGATCGCGCAGGGCAGGAGACCCAGTACTTC	CASSIDRAGQETQYF
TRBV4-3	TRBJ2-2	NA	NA	TGCGCCAGCAGCCAAGAAGCCAGGTTAGCGAACACCGGGGAGCTGTTTTTT	CASSQEARLANTGELFF
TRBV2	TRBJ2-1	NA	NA	TGTGCCAGCAGTGAAGTCCCCAGACTAGTATCCTACAATGAGCAGTTCTTC	CASSEVPRLVSYNEQFF
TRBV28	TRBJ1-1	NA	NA	TGTGCCAGCAGTTTGACAGGCGGGAACACTGAAGCTTTCTTT	CASSLTGGNTEAFF
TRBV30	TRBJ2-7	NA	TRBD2	TGTGCCCATAGCGGGAGGGTCGACGAGCAGTACTTC	CAHSGRVDEQYF
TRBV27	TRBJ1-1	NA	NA	TGTGCCAGCAGTCCCTACCCAAGTCAGGGCTCAAGAACGACCACTGAAGCTTTCTTT	CASSPYPSQGSRTTTEAFF
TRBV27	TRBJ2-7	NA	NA	TGTGCCAGCAGTTTAGGGCGGGGCCCCTACGAGCAGTACTTC	CASSLGRGPYEQYF
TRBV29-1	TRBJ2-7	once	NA	TGCAGCGTTGTAGGGGGAAGCTCCTACGAGCAGTACTTC	CSVVGGSSYEQYF
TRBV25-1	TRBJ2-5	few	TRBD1	TGTGCCAGCAGGATAAACAGGGGAAGGGAGACCCAGTACTTC	CASRINRGRETQYF
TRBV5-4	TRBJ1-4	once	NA	TGTGCCAGCAGCTTGCTTAGCAACAATGAAAAACTGTTTTTT	CASSLLSNNEKLFF
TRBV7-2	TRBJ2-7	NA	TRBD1	TGTGCCAGCAGCTTGAGTCGGGGACAGGGCTACGAGCAGTACTTC	CASSLSRGQGYEQYF
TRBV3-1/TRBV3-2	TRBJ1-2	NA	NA	TGTGCCAGCAGCCAAGAGACAAGCCGCAACTATGGCTACACCTTC	CASSQETSRNYGYTF
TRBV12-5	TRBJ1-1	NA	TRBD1	TGTGCTAGTGGCCTCACCCCTAGGACAGGGACCGAAGCTTTCTTT	CASGLTPRTGTEAFF
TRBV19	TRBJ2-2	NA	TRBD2	TGTGCCAGTAGTATTGTTGGGACTATATTACCCGGGGAGCTGTTTTTT	CASSIVGTILPGELFF
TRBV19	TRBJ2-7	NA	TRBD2	TGTGCCAGTAGTATAGGTAGCGGGGAGTTCGAGCAGTACTTC	CASSIGSGEFEQYF
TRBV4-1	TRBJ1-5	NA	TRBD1	TGCGCCAGCAGCCAAGATTTTCTTCAAATCACAAAAAACCCAGGGGGAAATCAGCCCCAGCATTTT	CASSQDFLQITKNPGGNQPQHF
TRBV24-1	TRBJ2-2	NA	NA	TGTGCCACCATGGGGGGAGAGGACACCGGGGAGCTGTTTTTT	CATMGGEDTGELFF
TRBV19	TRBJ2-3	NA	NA	TGTGCCAGTGAGGACAGTTCTAGCACAGATACGCAGTATTTT	CASEDSSSTDTQYF
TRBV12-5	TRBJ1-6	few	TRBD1	TGTGCTAGTGGACCGGGACAGCCAGGGGCACCCCTCCACTTT	CASGPGQPGAPLHF
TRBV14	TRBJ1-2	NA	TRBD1	TGTGCCAGCAGCCAAGACTGGCAGGGGGTCGTAGGCTACACCTTC	CASSQDWQGVVGYTF
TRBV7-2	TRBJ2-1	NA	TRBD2	TGTGCCAGCAGCTTTAGCGGGGGGGTCTACTACAATGAGCAGTTCTTC	CASSFSGGVYYNEQFF
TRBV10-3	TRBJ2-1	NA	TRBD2	TGTGCCATCAGTGAGTCCGGAGCGGGGGGCCAGAATGAGCAGTTCTTC	CAISESGAGGQNEQFF